A selection of T cell receptor beta chains follows, all from one sample in a study of shared clonotypes between healthy human individuals. Method: immunoSEQ multiplex PCR; TCRdb's copy keeps in-frame clones and lacks some. Of about 530,000 clones listed, over 60% are singletons. Sample: PBMCs. Source of these receptors: a woman aged 40 to 50 in good health. Some clones in this sample may be carry-over from other donors' samples. Each CDR3 is given with its conserved first and last residue. A D gene is named only where the DNA matches it firmly. Some rows mark clone size as missing; the rest say once, few, many or name a class of expanded clone.

CASSLVGHEQYF | TGTGCCAGCAGCTTGGTGGGGCACGAGCAGTACTTC | . | . | TRBJ2-7 | TRBV5-6
CASSEGADAYGYTF | TGTGCCAGCAGTGAGGGCGCGGATGCCTATGGCTACACCTTC | . | . | TRBJ1-2 | TRBV6-1
CASSQDFATSGFRQYF | TGCGCCAGCAGCCAAGATTTCGCAACCAGCGGGTTTAGGCAGTACTTC | . | . | TRBJ2-7 | TRBV4-3
CASSPRVGGAGELFF | TGTGCCAGCAGCCCCAGGGTGGGCGGCGCCGGGGAGCTGTTTTTT | . | few | TRBJ2-2 | TRBV7-9
CASSLSSMGDNEQFF | TGTGCCAGCAGCTTGAGTTCTATGGGAGACAATGAGCAGTTCTTC | . | many | TRBJ2-1 | TRBV5-4
CASSPRTGTWTEAFF | TGTGCCAGCAGCCCGCGGACAGGGACGTGGACTGAAGCTTTCTTT | TRBD1 | few | TRBJ1-1 | TRBV7-9
CAWSPGGGQPQHF | TGTGCCTGGAGTCCAGGGGGTGGCCAGCCCCAGCATTTT | TRBD1 | . | TRBJ1-5 | TRBV30
CASRDGTGPGETQYF | TGTGCCAGCAGAGACGGGACAGGGCCCGGGGAGACCCAGTACTTC | TRBD1 | . | TRBJ2-5 | TRBV6-5
CASSRDRARDQPQHF | TGTGCCAGCAGTCGGGACAGGGCTCGGGATCAGCCCCAGCATTTT | TRBD1 | few | TRBJ1-5 | TRBV6-5
CASSHRDRSAASGRQSSYNEQFF | TGTGCCAGCAGTCACCGGGACAGAAGTGCGGCTAGCGGGAGGCAGAGCTCCTACAATGAGCAGTTCTTC | TRBD2 | . | TRBJ2-1 | TRBV28
CASSVDGDPTTNEQFF | TGTGCCAGCAGCGTAGACGGGGACCCAACTACCAATGAGCAGTTCTTC | . | . | TRBJ2-1 | TRBV9
CASSSRRDRANTEAFF | TGTGCCAGCAGTTCACGCCGGGACAGGGCGAACACTGAAGCTTTCTTT | TRBD1 | . | TRBJ1-1 | TRBV28
CASSSGTGGDIQYF | TGTGCCAGCAGTTCCGGGACAGGGGGCGACATTCAGTACTTC | TRBD1 | . | TRBJ2-4 | TRBV7-2
CASSPPGTGTYEQYF | TGTGCCAGCAGTCCCCCCGGGACTGGGACCTACGAGCAGTACTTC | . | . | TRBJ2-7 | TRBV28
CASSFRKPPEDTEAFF | TGTGCCAGCAGCTTTCGTAAGCCCCCCGAGGACACTGAAGCTTTCTTT | . | . | TRBJ1-1 | TRBV7-6
CASSYSHSDISYGYTF | TGTGCCAGCAGTTACTCCCACTCGGATATTTCCTATGGCTACACCTTC | . | . | TRBJ1-2 | TRBV6-6
CASSAWAQGYTDTQYF | TGTGCCAGCAGTGCGTGGGCGCAGGGGTACACAGATACGCAGTATTTT | . | . | TRBJ2-3 | TRBV6-1
CASGLASGSGYTF | TGTGCCAGCGGACTTGCGAGTGGCAGTGGCTACACCTTC | . | . | TRBJ1-2 | TRBV28
CAWSVGGGPRDDTF | TGTGCCTGGAGTGTAGGGGGAGGCCCGAGGGATGACACCTTC | . | . | TRBJ1-2 | TRBV30
CASSLYRNTGELFF | TGTGCCAGCAGTTTGTACAGGAACACCGGGGAGCTGTTTTTT | . | . | TRBJ2-2 | TRBV6-5
CATLGGGMSSGNTIYF | TGCGCCACCCTCGGGGGAGGGATGAGCTCTGGAAACACCATATATTTT | . | . | TRBJ1-3 | TRBV10-1
CASSPRGQGAREQYF | TGTGCCAGCAGCCCTCGCGGACAGGGGGCGCGTGAGCAGTACTTC | TRBD1 | . | TRBJ2-7 | TRBV7-8
CASSLRLAPTDTQYF | TGTGCCAGCAGCCTAAGACTAGCGCCCACAGATACGCAGTATTTT | TRBD2 | . | TRBJ2-3 | TRBV14
CASSLQVNTEAFF | TGTGCCAGCAGTTTACAGGTGAACACTGAAGCTTTCTTT | . | . | TRBJ1-1 | TRBV28